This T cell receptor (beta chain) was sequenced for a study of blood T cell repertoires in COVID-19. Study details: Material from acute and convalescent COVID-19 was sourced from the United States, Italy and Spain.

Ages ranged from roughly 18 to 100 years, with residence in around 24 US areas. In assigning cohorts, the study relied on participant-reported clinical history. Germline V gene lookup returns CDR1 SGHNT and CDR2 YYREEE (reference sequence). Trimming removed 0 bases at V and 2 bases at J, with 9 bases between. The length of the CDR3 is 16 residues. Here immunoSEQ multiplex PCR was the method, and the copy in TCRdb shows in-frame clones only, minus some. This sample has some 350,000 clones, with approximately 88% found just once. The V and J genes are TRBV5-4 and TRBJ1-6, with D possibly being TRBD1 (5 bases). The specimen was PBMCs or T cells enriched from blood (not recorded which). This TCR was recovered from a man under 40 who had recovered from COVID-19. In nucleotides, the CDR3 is TGTGCCAGCAGCTTGGAGGGGTTCACCTATAATTCACCCCTCCACTTT. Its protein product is CASSLEGFTYNSPLHF.